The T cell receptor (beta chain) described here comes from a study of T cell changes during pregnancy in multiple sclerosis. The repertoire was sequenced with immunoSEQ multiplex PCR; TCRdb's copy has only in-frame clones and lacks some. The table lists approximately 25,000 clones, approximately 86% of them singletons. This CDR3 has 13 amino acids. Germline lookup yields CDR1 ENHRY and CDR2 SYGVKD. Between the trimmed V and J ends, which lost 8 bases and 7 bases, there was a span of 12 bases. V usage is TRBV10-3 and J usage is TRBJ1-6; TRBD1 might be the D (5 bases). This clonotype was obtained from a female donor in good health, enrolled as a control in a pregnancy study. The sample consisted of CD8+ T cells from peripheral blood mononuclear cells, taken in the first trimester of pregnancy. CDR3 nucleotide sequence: TGTGCCATCCGCGACAGACAAAATTCACCCCTCCACTTT. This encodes CAIRDRQNSPLHF.